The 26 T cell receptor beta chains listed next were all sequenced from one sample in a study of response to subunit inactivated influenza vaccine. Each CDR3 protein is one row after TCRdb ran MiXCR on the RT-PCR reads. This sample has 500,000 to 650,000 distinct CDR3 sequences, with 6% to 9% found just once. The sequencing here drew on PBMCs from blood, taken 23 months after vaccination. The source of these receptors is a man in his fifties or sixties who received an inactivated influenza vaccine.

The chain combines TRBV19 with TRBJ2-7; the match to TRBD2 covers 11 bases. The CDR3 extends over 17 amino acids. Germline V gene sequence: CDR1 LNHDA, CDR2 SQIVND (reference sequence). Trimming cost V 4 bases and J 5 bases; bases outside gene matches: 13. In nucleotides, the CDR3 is TGTGCCAGTAGTAGGCTAGCGGGAGGTAACGTACAACACGAGCAGTACTTC. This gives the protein CASSRLAGGNVQHEQYF.

The CDR3 coding sequence is TGTGCCAGCAGTGGGGTATTTCAGGGCCCCCTCCACTTT. It codes for CASSGVFQGPLHF. This chain links TRBV6-1 with TRBJ1-6; perhaps TRBD1 as D (5 bases). CDR1 and CDR2 (germline): MNHNS, SASEGT. V was pared by 4 bases and J by 13 bases, with 14 bases between. The length of the CDR3 is 13 residues.

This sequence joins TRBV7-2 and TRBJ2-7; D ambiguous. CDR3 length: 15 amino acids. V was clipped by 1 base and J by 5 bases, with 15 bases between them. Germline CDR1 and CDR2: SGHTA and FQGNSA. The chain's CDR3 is CASSLVTGSGDEQYF. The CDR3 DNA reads TGTGCCAGCAGCTTAGTAACCGGATCGGGCGACGAGCAGTACTTC. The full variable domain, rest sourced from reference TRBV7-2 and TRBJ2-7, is GAGVSQSPSNKVTEKGKDVELRCDPISGHTALYWYRQSLGQGLEFLIYFQGNSAPDKSGLPSDRFSAERTGGSVSTLTIQRTQQEDSAVYLCASSLVTGSGDEQYFGPGTRLTVT.

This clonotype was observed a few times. The DNA of the CDR3 is TGCGCCAGCAGCGGGGACCATGCGGGAGATACGCAGTATTTT. Translation gives CASSGDHAGDTQYF. The chain couples TRBV5-1 to TRBJ2-3; perhaps D is TRBD1 or TRBD2 (5 bases each). This CDR3 spans 14 amino acids. Trimming cost V 4 bases and J 5 bases, with 14 bases left between them. Germline-derived CDR1 and CDR2 are SGHRS and YFSETQ.

CDR3 sequence (DNA): TGTGCCAGTACCGGGACTAGGCCATATCCTGGCACAGATACGCAGTATTTT. This translates into CASTGTRPYPGTDTQYF. This chain connects TRBV12-3 or TRBV12-4 to TRBJ2-3; 8 bases line up with TRBD2. The CDR3 totals 17 residues. The ends lost 9 bases at V and 1 base at J; junction bases unmatched: 15.

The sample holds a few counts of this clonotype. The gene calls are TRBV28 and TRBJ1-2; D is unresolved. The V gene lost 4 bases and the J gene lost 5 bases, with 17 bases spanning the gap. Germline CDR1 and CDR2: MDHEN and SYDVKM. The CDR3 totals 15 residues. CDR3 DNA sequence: TGTGCCAGCAGTTCCCCGACGCGGCAGCTTTATGGCTACACCTTC. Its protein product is CASSSPTRQLYGYTF.

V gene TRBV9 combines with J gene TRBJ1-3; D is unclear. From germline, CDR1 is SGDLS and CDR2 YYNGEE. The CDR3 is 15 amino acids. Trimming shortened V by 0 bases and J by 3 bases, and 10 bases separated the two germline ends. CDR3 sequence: CASSVAGQGGNTIYF. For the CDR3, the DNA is TGTGCCAGCAGCGTAGCTGGGCAAGGTGGAAACACCATATATTTT.

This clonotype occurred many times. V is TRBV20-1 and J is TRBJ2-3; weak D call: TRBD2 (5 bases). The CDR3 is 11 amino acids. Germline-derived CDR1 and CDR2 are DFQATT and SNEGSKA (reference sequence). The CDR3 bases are TGCAGCCGAGAAAGAGGGGATACGCAGTATTTT. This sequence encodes CSRERGDTQYF.

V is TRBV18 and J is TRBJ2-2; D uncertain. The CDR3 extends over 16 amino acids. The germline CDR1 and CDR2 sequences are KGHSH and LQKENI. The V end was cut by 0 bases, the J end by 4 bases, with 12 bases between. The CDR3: CASSPPSHVVTGELFF. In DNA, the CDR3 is TGTGCCAGCTCACCACCCTCACATGTGGTCACCGGGGAGCTGTTTTTT. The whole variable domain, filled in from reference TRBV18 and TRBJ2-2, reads NAGVMQNPRHLVRRRGQEARLRCSPMKGHSHVYWYRQLPEEGLKFMVYLQKENIIDESGMPKERFSAEFPKEGPSILRIQQVVRGDSAAYFCASSPPSHVVTGELFFGEGSRLTVL.

This chain's CDR3 is CASSSRTGTSGGKGRTDTQYF. Here the CDR3 DNA reads TGTGCCAGCAGCTCCCGGACCGGGACTAGCGGGGGGAAAGGGAGGACAGATACGCAGTATTTT. The chain uses TRBV13 and TRBJ2-3; 15 nucleotides line up with TRBD2. V lost 4 bases, J lost 3 bases, and 17 bases stayed unmatched. The CDR3 length is 21 residues. Germline V CDR1 and CDR2: PRHDT, FYEKMQ (reference sequence).

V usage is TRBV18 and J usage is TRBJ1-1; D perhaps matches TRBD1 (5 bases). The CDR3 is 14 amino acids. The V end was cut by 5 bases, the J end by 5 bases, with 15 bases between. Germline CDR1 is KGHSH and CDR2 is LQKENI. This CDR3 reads CASSSQGTGTEAFF. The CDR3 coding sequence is TGTGCCAGCTCATCTCAGGGTACGGGAACTGAAGCTTTCTTT. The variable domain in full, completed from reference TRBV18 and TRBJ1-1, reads NAGVMQNPRHLVRRRGQEARLRCSPMKGHSHVYWYRQLPEEGLKFMVYLQKENIIDESGMPKERFSAEFPKEGPSILRIQQVVRGDSAAYFCASSSQGTGTEAFFGQGTRLTVV.

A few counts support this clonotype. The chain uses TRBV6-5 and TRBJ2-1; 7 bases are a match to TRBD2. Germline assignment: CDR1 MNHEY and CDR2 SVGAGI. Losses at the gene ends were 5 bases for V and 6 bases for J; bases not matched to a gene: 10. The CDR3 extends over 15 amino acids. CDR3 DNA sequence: TGTGCCAGCAGTCACCGGGACTATGCCGTCAATGAGCAGTTCTTC. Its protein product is CASSHRDYAVNEQFF.

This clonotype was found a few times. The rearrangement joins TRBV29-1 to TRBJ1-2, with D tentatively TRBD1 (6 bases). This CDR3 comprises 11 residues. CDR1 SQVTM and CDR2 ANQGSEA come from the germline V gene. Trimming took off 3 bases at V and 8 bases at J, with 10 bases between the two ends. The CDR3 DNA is TGCAGCGTTGACGGGACACTCGGCTACACCTTC. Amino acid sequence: CSVDGTLGYTF.

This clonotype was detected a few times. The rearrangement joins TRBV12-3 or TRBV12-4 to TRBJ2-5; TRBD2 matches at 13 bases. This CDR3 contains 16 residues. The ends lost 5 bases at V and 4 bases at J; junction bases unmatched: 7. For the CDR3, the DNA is TGTGCCAGCAGTCTCCCGGGACTAGCGGGAATAGAGACCCAGTACTTC. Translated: CASSLPGLAGIETQYF.

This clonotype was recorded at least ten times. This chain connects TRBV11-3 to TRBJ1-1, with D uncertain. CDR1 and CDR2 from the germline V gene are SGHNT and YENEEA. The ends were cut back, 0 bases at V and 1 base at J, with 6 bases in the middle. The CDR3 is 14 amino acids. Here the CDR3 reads CASSLDGRNTEAFF. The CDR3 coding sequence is TGTGCCAGCAGCTTAGATGGGAGGAACACTGAAGCTTTCTTT. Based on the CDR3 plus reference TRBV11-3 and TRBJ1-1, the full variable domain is EAGVVQSPRYKIIEKKQPVAFWCNPISGHNTLYWYLQNLGQGPELLIRYENEEAVDDSQLPKDRFSAERLKGVDSTLKIQPAELGDSAVYLCASSLDGRNTEAFFGQGTRLTVV.

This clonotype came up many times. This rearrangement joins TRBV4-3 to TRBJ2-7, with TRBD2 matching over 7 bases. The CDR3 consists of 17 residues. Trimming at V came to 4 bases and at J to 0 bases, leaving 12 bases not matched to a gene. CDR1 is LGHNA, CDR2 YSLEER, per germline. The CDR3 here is CASSPGVASGSSYEQYF. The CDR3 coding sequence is TGCGCCAGCAGCCCAGGAGTAGCTAGCGGTAGCTCCTACGAGCAGTACTTC.

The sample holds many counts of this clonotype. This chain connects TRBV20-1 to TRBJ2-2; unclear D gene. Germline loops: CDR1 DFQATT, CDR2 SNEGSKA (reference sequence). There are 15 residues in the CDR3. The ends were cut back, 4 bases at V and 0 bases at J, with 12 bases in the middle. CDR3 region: CSAKEWAANTGELFF. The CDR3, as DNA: TGCAGTGCTAAGGAATGGGCGGCGAACACCGGGGAGCTGTTTTTT.

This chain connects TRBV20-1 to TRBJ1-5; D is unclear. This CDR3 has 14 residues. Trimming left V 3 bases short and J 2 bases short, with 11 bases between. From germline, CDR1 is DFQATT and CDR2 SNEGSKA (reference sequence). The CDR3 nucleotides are TGCAGTGCTAGTAGAGACCCCCGCAATCAGCCCCAGCATTTT. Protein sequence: CSASRDPRNQPQHF.

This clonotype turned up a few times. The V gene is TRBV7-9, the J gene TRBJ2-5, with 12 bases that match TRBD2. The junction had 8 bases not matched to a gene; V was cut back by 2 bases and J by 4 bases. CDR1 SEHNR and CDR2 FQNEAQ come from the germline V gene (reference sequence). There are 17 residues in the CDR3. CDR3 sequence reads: CASSLSKRLAGVETQYF. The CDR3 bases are TGTGCCAGCAGCTTATCAAAGCGACTAGCGGGAGTAGAGACCCAGTACTTC.

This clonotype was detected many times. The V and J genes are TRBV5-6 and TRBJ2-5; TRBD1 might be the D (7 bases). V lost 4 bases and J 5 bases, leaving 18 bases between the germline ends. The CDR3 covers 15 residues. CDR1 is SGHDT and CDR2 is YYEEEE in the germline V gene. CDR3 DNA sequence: TGTGCCAGCAGCACTCGACAGGGAGGTCGGGAGACCCAGTACTTC. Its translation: CASSTRQGGRETQYF.

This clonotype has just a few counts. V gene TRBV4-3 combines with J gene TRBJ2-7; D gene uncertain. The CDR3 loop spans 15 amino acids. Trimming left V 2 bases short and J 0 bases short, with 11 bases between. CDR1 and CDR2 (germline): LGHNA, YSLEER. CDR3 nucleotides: TGCGCCAGCAGCCAAATAAGAGGCCTCTCCTACGAGCAGTACTTC. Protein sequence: CASSQIRGLSYEQYF.

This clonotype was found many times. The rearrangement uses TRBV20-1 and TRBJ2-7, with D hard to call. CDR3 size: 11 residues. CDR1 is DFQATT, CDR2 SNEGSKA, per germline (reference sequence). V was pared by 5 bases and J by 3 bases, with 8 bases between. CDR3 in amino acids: CSAQDLYEQYF. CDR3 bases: TGCAGTGCTCAGGACCTCTACGAGCAGTACTTC.

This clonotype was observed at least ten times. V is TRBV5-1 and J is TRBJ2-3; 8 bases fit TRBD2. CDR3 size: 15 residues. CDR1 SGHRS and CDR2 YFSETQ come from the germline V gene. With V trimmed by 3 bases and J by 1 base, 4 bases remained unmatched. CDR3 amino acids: CASSWSGGGTDTQYF. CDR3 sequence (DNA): TGCGCCAGCAGCTGGAGCGGGGGAGGCACAGATACGCAGTATTTT.

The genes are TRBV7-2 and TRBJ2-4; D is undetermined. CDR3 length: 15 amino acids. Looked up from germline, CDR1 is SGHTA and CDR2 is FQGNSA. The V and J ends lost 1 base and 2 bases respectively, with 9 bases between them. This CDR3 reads CASSLDRYPKNIQYF. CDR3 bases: TGTGCCAGCAGCTTAGACAGATACCCCAAAAACATTCAGTACTTC. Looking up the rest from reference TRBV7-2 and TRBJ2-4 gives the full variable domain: GAGVSQSPSNKVTEKGKDVELRCDPISGHTALYWYRQSLGQGLEFLIYFQGNSAPDKSGLPSDRFSAERTGGSVSTLTIQRTQQEDSAVYLCASSLDRYPKNIQYFGAGTRLSVL.

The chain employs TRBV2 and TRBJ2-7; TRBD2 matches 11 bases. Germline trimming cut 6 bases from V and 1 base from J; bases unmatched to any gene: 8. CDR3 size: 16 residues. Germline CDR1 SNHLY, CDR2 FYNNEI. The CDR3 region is CASRASLAGGSYEQYF. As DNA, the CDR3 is TGTGCCAGCAGGGCATCTCTAGCGGGAGGATCCTACGAGCAGTACTTC.

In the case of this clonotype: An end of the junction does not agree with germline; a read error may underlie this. The CDR3 DNA reads as TGTGCCAGCACCTTGGACACTGACTATGGCTACACCTTC. Amino acid sequence: CASTLDTDYGYTF. The rearrangement uses TRBV5-5 and TRBJ1-2, with D tentatively TRBD1 (5 bases). Germline loops: CDR1 SGHKS, CDR2 YYEKEE (reference sequence). CDR3 length: 13 residues.